This TCR beta chain was identified during a study of human T cells and chemical hapten exposure. Overall study context: Slight differences in pooled library volume were the main source of varying TCR yields across samples.

Time point defined: healthy volunteer bleed at 6 weeks. Total RNA extraction was carried out from unfractionated whole blood. This clonotype was counted ten times or more. Its antigen is unknown. The CDR3 runs 19 residues. With 1 base removed from V and 9 bases from J, the gap between germline ends came to 25 bases. From germline, CDR1 is SEHNR and CDR2 FQNEAQ (reference sequence). General study findings and limits: TCRs at a frequency above 1 in 1000 stayed unchanged with DPC sensitization.

The library labeled individual cDNA molecules by adding unique molecular identifiers to them. In the study's own analysis: Per sample, the median was about 88,000 TCRs, with values from 23,224 to 690,600. TCRdb fed the RACE reads into MiXCR, producing one record per CDR3 protein. TCRdb, rather than the study authors, made the V and J calls. The sample has 70,000 to 95,000 distinct CDR3 sequences, around 9.4% seen once; the top ten hold roughly 1.6%. The specimen sequenced was whole blood. V gene TRBV7-9 combines with J gene TRBJ1-6; D is possibly TRBD1 (6 bases). The receptor was isolated from a female donor in good health. Some clones in this sample may be carry-over from other donors' samples. The CDR3 reads CASSLGAGGASRGFSPLHF. The CDR3 DNA follows: TGTGCCAGCAGCTTAGGAGCTGGGGGGGCGTCCAGGGGTTTTTCACCCCTCCACTTT.